The 15 T cell receptor beta chains given below trace back to one sample, sequenced in a study of T-cell memory formation after mild COVID-19. TCRdb independently ran MiXCR on the 5' RACE reads; one entry per CDR3 protein. The sample holds about 170,000 distinct CDR3 sequences, 13% seen once. Sequencing was carried out using PBMCs or a T cell subset sorted from them (not recorded which). The source is a man aged 18 to 35 who had mild COVID-19 (a few samples of this study predate the infection). Cell type and time point are not known.

This clonotype was detected a few times. CDR3: CASSPLGLKAGNTIYF. In DNA, the CDR3 is TGTGCCAGCTCACCACTAGGGCTGAAGGCCGGAAACACCATATATTTT. The chain carries TRBV18 and TRBJ1-3; no clear D. V lost 1 base and J lost 4, with 14 bases in between. The germline V gene encodes CDR1 KGHSH and CDR2 LQKENI. The CDR3 extends over 16 amino acids.

This clonotype was observed a handful of times. The chain recombines TRBV7-2 with TRBJ1-1; D possibly corresponds to TRBD1 (6 bases). The length of the CDR3 is 17 residues. Germline lookup yields CDR1 SGHTA and CDR2 FQGNSA. Between the trimmed V and J ends, which lost 2 bases and 3 bases, there was a span of 19 bases. Written as DNA, the CDR3 is TGTGCCAGCAGCTTATACAGGGACTTGGGGTTTTACACTGAAGCTTTCTTT. Its protein is CASSLYRDLGFYTEAFF.

This clonotype appeared many times. The chain recombines TRBV14 with TRBJ2-1; D unresolved. Trimming pared 4 bases from V and 5 bases from J, leaving 6 bases between. The CDR3 totals 12 residues. CDR1 and CDR2 from the germline V gene are SGHDN and FVKESK. For the CDR3, the DNA is TGTGCCAGCAGCCGGACCCACAATGAGCAGTTCTTC. It yields the protein CASSRTHNEQFF.

The rearrangement uses TRBV7-2 and TRBJ2-5, with 12 bases identical to TRBD2. The V segment lost 5 bases and the J segment 3 bases; nucleotides outside the gene matches: 13. CDR1 is SGHTA, CDR2 FQGNSA, per germline. CDR3 length: 18 amino acids. The chain's CDR3 is CASSRNRARLAGEETQYF. CDR3 coding DNA: TGTGCCAGCAGCCGCAATAGGGCTAGACTAGCGGGGGAAGAGACCCAGTACTTC.

This clonotype was recorded a few times. The rearrangement joins TRBV6-2 or TRBV6-3 to TRBJ1-1; TRBD1 might be the D (5 bases). V lost 6 bases and J 5 bases, leaving 10 bases between the germline ends. CDR1 and CDR2 (germline): MNHEY, SVGEGT. There are 12 residues in the CDR3. CDR3 DNA sequence: TGTGCCAGCAGCTGGGGGAGGACTGAAGCTTTCTTT. This encodes CASSWGRTEAFF.

The CDR3 loop reads CASSTPGNTEAFF. In nucleotides, the CDR3 is TGTGCCAGCAGCACTCCGGGGAACACTGAAGCTTTCTTT. The chain joins TRBV5-6 to TRBJ1-1; D not certain. The germline V gene encodes CDR1 SGHDT and CDR2 YYEEEE. The CDR3 loop spans 13 amino acids. Trimming took off 4 bases at V and 1 base at J, with 8 bases between the two ends.

The rearrangement joins TRBV20-1 to TRBJ1-6; the D is unclear. CDR1 and CDR2 (germline): DFQATT, SNEGSKA (reference sequence). V was shortened by 2 bases and J by 8 bases, with 13 bases between the two germline ends. CDR3 length: 14 residues. The CDR3 region has the DNA TGCAGTGCTAGAACGGGGTTTCTTGATTCACCCCTCCACTTT. It encodes CSARTGFLDSPLHF.

This clonotype was counted once. The genes are TRBV18 and TRBJ2-5; 10 bases are shared with TRBD2. Germline CDR1 reads KGHSH; CDR2 reads LQKENI. The CDR3 length is 13 residues. J lost 3 bases, V lost 8 bases, and 3 bases had no gene match. This CDR3 reads CASALAGKETQYF. The CDR3 DNA follows: TGTGCCAGCGCACTAGCGGGGAAAGAGACCCAGTACTTC.

This chain uses TRBV7-6 with TRBJ2-5; TRBD1 is a possible D gene (7 bases). The V and J ends lost 5 bases and 4 bases respectively, with 17 bases between them. This CDR3 is 15 amino acids long. Germline V gene data show CDR1 as SGHVS and CDR2 as FNYEAQ. CDR3 sequence (DNA): TGTGCCAGCAGCCTCCCACTCCAGGGGGGAGAGACCCAGTACTTC. This translates into CASSLPLQGGETQYF.

This clonotype appeared a few times. The chain is built from TRBV12-3 or TRBV12-4 and TRBJ2-7, with D possibly TRBD2 on 5 matching bases. This CDR3 has 18 amino acids. Deletions cut 0 bases from V and 6 bases from J, with 24 bases between. The CDR3 DNA reads TGTGCCAGCAGTTTAGCGCTAAGCGGATACTCGGCAGGCCTCGAGCAGTACTTC. It translates to CASSLALSGYSAGLEQYF.

Notes on this clonotype: Given the absence of the conserved phenylalanine or tryptophan at the CDR3 end, a read error is likely. This chain links TRBV12-5 with TRBJ2-2, with 7 positions matching TRBD1. J lost 6 bases, V lost 4 bases, and 8 bases had no gene match. Germline V CDR1 and CDR2: LGHNT, FRNRAP. This CDR3 has 15 amino acids. As DNA, the CDR3 is TGTGCTAGTGGTTCCAGACAGGGCAGCGCCGGGGAGCTGTTTTAT. Protein: CASGSRQGSAGELFY.

This clonotype appeared many times. The chain joins TRBV20-1 to TRBJ2-1; TRBD1 matches 11 bases. Germline CDR1 is DFQATT and CDR2 is SNEGSKA (reference sequence). This CDR3 has 14 residues. The trim removed 6 bases at V and 3 bases at J, leaving 4 bases unmatched. Here the CDR3 reads CSAEGQGVYNEQFF. The CDR3 coding sequence is TGCAGTGCCGAGGGACAGGGGGTCTACAATGAGCAGTTCTTC.

This clonotype has only a few counts. The V call is TRBV4-1, the J call TRBJ1-6; D is unresolved. In germline, CDR1 is MGHRA, CDR2 YSYEKL. The CDR3 length is 14 residues. Trimming stripped 0 bases from V and 8 bases from J, with 8 bases between. The CDR3 DNA reads TGCGCCAGCAGCCAAGAATCCTTGGATTCACCCCTCCACTTT. It encodes CASSQESLDSPLHF.

The gene calls are TRBV4-1 and TRBJ1-2; 9 nucleotides line up with TRBD1. The CDR3 consists of 14 residues. The germline V gene encodes CDR1 MGHRA and CDR2 YSYEKL. J was trimmed by 8 bases and V by 3 bases; bases with no gene match: 7. CDR3: CASSQVQGAGGYTF. The CDR3 bases are TGCGCCAGCAGCCAGGTACAGGGGGCTGGCGGCTACACCTTC.

The V gene is TRBV29-1, the J gene TRBJ1-4; D is perhaps TRBD1 (5 bases). Germline values: CDR1 SQVTM, CDR2 ANQGSEA. The V end was cut by 6 bases, the J end by 8 bases, with 10 bases between. The CDR3 covers 11 residues. CDR3 amino acids: CSVAWGEKLFF. As DNA, the CDR3 is TGCAGCGTCGCCTGGGGGGAAAAACTGTTTTTT. Complete variable domain (other parts from reference TRBV29-1 and TRBJ1-4): SAVISQKPSRDICQRGTSLTIQCQVDSQVTMMFWYRQQPGQSLTLIATANQGSEATYESGFVIDKFPISRPNLTFSTLTVSNMSPEDSSIYLCSVAWGEKLFFGSGTQLSVL.